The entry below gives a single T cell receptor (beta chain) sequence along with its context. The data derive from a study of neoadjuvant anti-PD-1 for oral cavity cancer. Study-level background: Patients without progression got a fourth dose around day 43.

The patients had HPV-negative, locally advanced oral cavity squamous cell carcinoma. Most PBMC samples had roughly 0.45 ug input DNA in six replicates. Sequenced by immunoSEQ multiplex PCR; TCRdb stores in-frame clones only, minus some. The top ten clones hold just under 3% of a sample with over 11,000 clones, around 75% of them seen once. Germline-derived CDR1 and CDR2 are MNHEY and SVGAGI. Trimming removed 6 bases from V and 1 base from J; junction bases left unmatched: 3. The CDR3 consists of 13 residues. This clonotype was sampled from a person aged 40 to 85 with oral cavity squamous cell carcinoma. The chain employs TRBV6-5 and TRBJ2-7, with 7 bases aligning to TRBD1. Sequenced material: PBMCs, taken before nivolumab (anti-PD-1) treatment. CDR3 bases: TGTGCCAGCAGCCCGGGACAGTCCTACGAGCAGTACTTC. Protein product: CASSPGQSYEQYF.